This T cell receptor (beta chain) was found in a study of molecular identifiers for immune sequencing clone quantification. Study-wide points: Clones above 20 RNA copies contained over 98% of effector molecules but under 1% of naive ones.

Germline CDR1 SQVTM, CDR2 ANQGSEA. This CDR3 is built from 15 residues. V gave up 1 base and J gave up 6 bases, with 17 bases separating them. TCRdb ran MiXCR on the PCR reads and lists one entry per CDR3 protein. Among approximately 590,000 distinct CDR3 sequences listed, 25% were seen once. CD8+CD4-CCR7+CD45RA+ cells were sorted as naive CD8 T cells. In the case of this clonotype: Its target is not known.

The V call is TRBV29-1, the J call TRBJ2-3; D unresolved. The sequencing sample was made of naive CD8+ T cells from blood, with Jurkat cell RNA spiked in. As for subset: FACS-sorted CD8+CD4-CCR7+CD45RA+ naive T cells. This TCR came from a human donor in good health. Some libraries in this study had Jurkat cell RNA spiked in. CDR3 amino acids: CSVEVGLGRWDTQYF. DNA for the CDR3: TGCAGCGTTGAAGTGGGTCTAGGGCGTTGGGATACGCAGTATTTT.